Listed below are T cell receptor beta chains from one sample, sequenced in a study of T-cell reconstitution after alpha-beta-depleted transplantation in children. Each CDR3 protein is one row after TCRdb ran MiXCR on the PCR reads. The data contain more than 450,000 distinct CDR3 sequences, around 16% of them singletons. The material was PBMCs from the stem cell graft donor, obtained from the stem cell graft. Receptor source: a human donor who donated a stem cell graft to a child with acute lymphoblastic leukemia. Both conserved end residues are part of each CDR3. D genes are given only for firm matches. The listing skips clone size in some rows; elsewhere it reads once, few, many or a size class.

D	length	size	V	J	DNA	CDR3
.	15	.	TRBV5-1	TRBJ1-1	TGCGCCAGCAGCTTGGAGGGGGGGGGATCAACTGAAGCTTTCTTT	CASSLEGGGSTEAFF
.	14	few	TRBV30	TRBJ1-5	TGTGCCTGGAGTATTGGACTGTCGAATCAGCCCCAGCATTTT	CAWSIGLSNQPQHF
TRBD2	16	once	TRBV7-3	TRBJ2-1	TGTGCCAGCAGCTTGGGGACTAGCTCGTCGGGCGATGAGCAGTTCTTC	CASSLGTSSSGDEQFF
.	14	few	TRBV10-2	TRBJ2-1	TGCGCCAGCAGTGAGCTGGTCAGGGAGAGTGAGCAGTTCTTC	CASSELVRESEQFF
TRBD2	12	.	TRBV15	TRBJ2-7	TGTGCCACCAGCAGAGGCAGGGCTAGCGGCACATTC	CATSRGRASGTF
.	18	few	TRBV4-2	TRBJ1-2	TGTGCCAGCAGCCAAGATGAGGGGAGAAGCAGGGGCTTCTATGGCTACACCTTC	CASSQDEGRSRGFYGYTF
TRBD1	19	few	TRBV20-1	TRBJ1-6	TGCAGTGCTAGGGACGACAGGGGGAGAATTCGGACCTATAATTCACCCCTCCACTTT	CSARDDRGRIRTYNSPLHF
.	15	.	TRBV5-1	TRBJ2-7	TGCGCCAGCAGCCCTAGGGGTAGGGAAACCTACGAGCAGTACTTC	CASSPRGRETYEQYF
TRBD2	15	.	TRBV7-9	TRBJ2-5	TGTGCCAGCAGCCAATCTAGCGGGGGACAAGAGACCCAGTACTTC	CASSQSSGGQETQYF
.	13	many	TRBV9	TRBJ2-3	TGTGCCAGCAGCGGGACTAGCACAGATACGCAGTATTTT	CASSGTSTDTQYF
.	12	few	TRBV4-1	TRBJ1-2	TGCGCCAGCAGCCACGGAGCCTATGGCTACACCTTC	CASSHGAYGYTF
.	14	.	TRBV20-1	TRBJ2-2	TGCAGTGCTGATACAGCATCGAACACCGGGGAGCTGTTTTTT	CSADTASNTGELFF
TRBD2	16	.	TRBV30	TRBJ2-2	TGTGCCTGGAGTTTAAAGCGACTAGCGGGAGCCAGGGAGCTGTTTTTT	CAWSLKRLAGARELFF
.	14	few	TRBV12-3/TRBV12-4	TRBJ1-1	TGTGCCAGCACCTTAGGGACCCTGGACACTGAAGCTTTCTTT	CASTLGTLDTEAFF
.	14	.	TRBV29-1	TRBJ2-3	TGCAGCGTTGAATCAGTTCTCAGCACAGATACGCAGTATTTT	CSVESVLSTDTQYF
.	15	few	TRBV7-6	TRBJ1-1	TGTGCCAGCAGCTTAGCGGAACGGGTGAGCACTGAAGCTTTCTTT	CASSLAERVSTEAFF
TRBD1	15	few	TRBV19	TRBJ2-1	TGTGCCAGTCCCCCTGGACAGGGGTCCTCCAATGAGCAGTTCTTC	CASPPGQGSSNEQFF
.	14	few	TRBV15	TRBJ1-2	TGTGCCACCGGGAAGGGCCAAAACACCTATGGCTACACCTTC	CATGKGQNTYGYTF
TRBD2	16	few	TRBV5-1	TRBJ2-1	TGCGCCAGCAGCTTGAGAGCGGGAGGGTATTGGAATGAGCAGTTCTTC	CASSLRAGGYWNEQFF
.	14	.	TRBV7-2	TRBJ2-1	TGTGCCAGCAGCTTAATATCCATGGGGGATGAGCAGTTCTTC	CASSLISMGDEQFF
.	14	.	TRBV5-1	TRBJ2-7	TGCGCCAGCAGCTTGGCCCCACCTACCTACGAGCAGTACTTC	CASSLAPPTYEQYF
.	15	.	TRBV25-1	TRBJ2-6	TGTGCCAGCAGCGGCTCACGCTCTGGGGCCAACGTCCTGACTTTC	CASSGSRSGANVLTF
TRBD2	18	few	TRBV5-1	TRBJ2-3	TGCGCCAGCAGCTTGGCGAGTACTAGCGGGAGTCTGGGAGATACGCAGTATTTT	CASSLASTSGSLGDTQYF
TRBD1	16	few	TRBV6-1	TRBJ2-7	TGTGCCAGCAGCTCCGACAGGGGATTTACCGAATACGAGCAGTACTTC	CASSSDRGFTEYEQYF
.	17	many	TRBV6-5	TRBJ2-7	TGTGCCAGCAGTTTAACCCCCAAGGCTAGCGAGACCTACGAGCAGTACTTC	CASSLTPKASETYEQYF
TRBD2	16	.	TRBV19	TRBJ2-2	TGTGCCAGTGCCCCCCTAGCGGGAGAAGGGACCGGGGAGCTGTTTTTT	CASAPLAGEGTGELFF
.	14	many	TRBV12-3/TRBV12-4	TRBJ2-5	TGTGCCAGCAGTGGACAGTTTGGTCAAGAGACCCAGTACTTC	CASSGQFGQETQYF
TRBD2	16	few	TRBV28	TRBJ2-4	TGTGCCAGCAGCAGTTGGACTAGCGGGAGAGGGGGCATTCAGTACTTC	CASSSWTSGRGGIQYF
.	15	few	TRBV12-3/TRBV12-4	TRBJ1-1	TGTGCCAGCATCAATCGGGGGGGACGGTACACTGAAGCTTTCTTT	CASINRGGRYTEAFF
.	16	few	TRBV5-5	TRBJ1-2	TGTGCCAGCAGCTTATATTTCAGGGGCCTCACCTATGGCTACACCTTC	CASSLYFRGLTYGYTF
.	14	.	TRBV20-1	TRBJ1-6	TGCAGTGCCAAGCTCCCCACATTAAATTCACCCCTCCACTTT	CSAKLPTLNSPLHF
.	14	few	TRBV12-3/TRBV12-4	TRBJ2-5	TGTGCCAGCAGTCGGGACACCTTGGGGGAGACCCAGTACTTC	CASSRDTLGETQYF
.	14	few	TRBV29-1	TRBJ1-1	TGCAGCGGGACTGTGGGGGTCCTCGGTACTGAAGCTTTCTTT	CSGTVGVLGTEAFF
TRBD1	19	.	TRBV5-1	TRBJ1-5	TGCGCCAGCAGCCCCGAGGGACAGGCGAAGAGTCATAGCAATCAGCCCCAGCATTTT	CASSPEGQAKSHSNQPQHF
TRBD1	13	.	TRBV27	TRBJ2-5	TGTGCCAGCAGCCGGACAGGGATGGAGACCCAGTACTTC	CASSRTGMETQYF
.	14	few	TRBV6-2/TRBV6-3	TRBJ1-5	TGTGCCAGCAGCCGGGACGGACTAAATCAGCCCCAGCATTTT	CASSRDGLNQPQHF